A selection of T cell receptor beta chains follows, all from one sample in a study of Ad26.COV2.S vaccination and SARS-CoV-2 variants. Measured with immunoSEQ multiplex PCR; TCRdb has only the in-frame clones, and not every one. The sample lists hundreds of thousands of clones; around 90% were seen once. The material was peripheral blood, obtained in a trial of Ad26.COV2.S vaccine versus placebo. These receptors were taken from a person between 18 and 59 years old who received the Ad26.COV2.S COVID-19 vaccine or a placebo. Both conserved end residues are trimmed from each CDR3.

v_call: TRBV29-1
j_call: TRBJ1-1
cdr3_aa: SVAGTEAF

v_call: TRBV6-5
j_call: TRBJ2-1
cdr3_aa: ASRQDRGLYNEQF

v_call: TRBV7-8
j_call: TRBJ1-4
cdr3_aa: ASSLLQSADRWGEKLF

v_call: TRBV18
j_call: TRBJ1-4
cdr3_aa: ASSPISGEEKLF

v_call: TRBV10-3
j_call: TRBJ1-2
cdr3_aa: AIRVTGQGYGYT

v_call: TRBV2
j_call: TRBJ2-2
cdr3_aa: ASRSGTSGETGELF

v_call: TRBV9
j_call: TRBJ1-1
cdr3_aa: ASSVTSEVTEAF

v_call: TRBV27
j_call: TRBJ2-5
cdr3_aa: ASSLRAQGQTQY

v_call: TRBV5-4
j_call: TRBJ1-2
cdr3_aa: ASSSGEGRYYGYT

v_call: TRBV9
j_call: TRBJ1-6
cdr3_aa: ASSVVAEPSPLH

v_call: TRBV6-5
j_call: TRBJ1-4
cdr3_aa: ASSYSGGVGEKLF

v_call: TRBV19
j_call: TRBJ1-1
cdr3_aa: ASGFRTGAF

v_call: TRBV28
j_call: TRBJ1-2
cdr3_aa: ASTLLLQGIYGYT

v_call: TRBV5-1
j_call: TRBJ1-6
cdr3_aa: ASSPADYNSPLH

v_call: TRBV20-1
j_call: TRBJ2-1
cdr3_aa: SASGYNEQF

v_call: TRBV12-5
j_call: TRBJ2-3
cdr3_aa: ASGLTGGWADTQY